This T cell receptor beta chain was observed in a study of blood T cell repertoires in COVID-19. In the original analysis: Researchers report that nucleated cell counts were estimated from reference gene primer amplification. TCRdb keeps only in-frame clones here, not all; method: immunoSEQ multiplex PCR. V and J calls and clone size are as listed in that table; D and trimming were resolved from the DNA. The profile shows approximately 150,000 clones, roughly 80% of them singletons. Germline assignment: CDR1 SGHAT and CDR2 FQNNGV. Trimming took 6 bases from V and 7 from J; bases not matched to a gene: 6. The CDR3 covers 15 residues.

The sequenced material came from PBMCs or T cells enriched from blood (not recorded which). The TCR was taken from a middle-aged woman with acute COVID-19. The J gene is TRBJ2-1, the V gene TRBV11-2; 13 bases are a match to TRBD2. The CDR3 loop is CASSLTSGRVNEQFF. The CDR3 DNA is TGTGCCAGCAGTCTAACTAGCGGGAGGGTAAATGAGCAGTTCTTC.